This T cell receptor (beta chain) was sequenced during a study of blood T cell repertoires in COVID-19. This clone was counted once. Two negative PCRs, clearance, or symptom resolution had been documented for recovered Cohort 3 donors. TCRdb keeps only in-frame clones here, not all; method: immunoSEQ multiplex PCR. The top ten hold approximately 4% of the sample, which has some 270,000 clones, approximately 85% seen once. Between the trimmed V and J ends, which lost 7 bases and 1 base, there was a span of 14 bases. This CDR3 is built from 16 residues. Germline V gene data show CDR1 as LNHDA and CDR2 as SQIVND (reference sequence).

This TCR was recovered from a woman aged 25-40 years who had recovered from COVID-19. The V call is TRBV19, the J call TRBJ2-6, with D possibly matching TRBD1 (5 bases). The sequenced sample was PBMCs or T cells enriched from blood (not recorded which). CDR3 loop: CASTAGPPSGANVLTF. The CDR3 nucleotides read TGTGCCAGTACTGCAGGGCCCCCGTCTGGGGCCAACGTCCTGACTTTC.